A single sample gave rise to the 15 T cell receptor beta chains below, sequenced in a study of blood T cells in healthy people across ages (dated by TCRdb to between 2015 and 2017). Library creation used 5' RACE. Sequencing took place on an Illumina HiSeq 2500. A second PCR of about 7 to 12 cycles was run with a J-beta primer mix and a sample-barcoded 5' primer. TCRdb trimmed the raw reads at Q25, called clones with MiXCR and kept productive beta chains. Identical CDR3 proteins give one entry, which carries the most common genes and DNA. The sample profile shows 1.6 million or so distinct CDR3 sequences; about 31% of them were found once. The ten top clones hold 11% of the sample. The sample was blood. The receptors stem from a woman in her 30s in good health.

V is TRBV3-1 and J is TRBJ1-5; 10 bases line up with TRBD1. CDR1 is LGHDT, CDR2 YNNKEL, per germline (reference sequence). The V gene end was trimmed by 4 bases and the J gene end by 6 bases; junction bases not matched to a gene: 18. The CDR3 is made up of 19 amino acids. CDR3 DNA sequence: TGTGCCAGCAGCCCCCAGACTATCCAGGGACAGGGGTTTACTCAGCCCCAGCATTTT. Translating gives CASSPQTIQGQGFTQPQHF.

Only a few counts were recorded for this clonotype. The V gene is TRBV20-1, the J gene TRBJ2-1; D is unresolved. The CDR3 runs to 14 residues. Looked up from germline, CDR1 is DFQATT and CDR2 is SNEGSKA (reference sequence). Trimming left V 5 bases short and J 0 bases short, with 11 bases between. CDR3 in DNA: TGCAGTGCTGCGGTGGCCAGCTCCTACAATGAGCAGTTCTTC. This sequence encodes CSAAVASSYNEQFF.

V and J are TRBV5-1 and TRBJ1-4, with D possibly being TRBD1 (5 bases). Germline assignment: CDR1 SGHRS and CDR2 YFSETQ. The CDR3 length is 18 residues. Trimming left V 4 bases short and J 0 bases short, with 19 bases between. The CDR3 DNA sequence: TGCGCCAGCAGCCCCCGGGACGGACTACCCGCAACTAATGAAAAACTGTTTTTT. This translates into CASSPRDGLPATNEKLFF. Full variable domain (rest looked up from reference TRBV5-1 and TRBJ1-4): KAGVTQTPRYLIKTRGQQVTLSCSPISGHRSVSWYQQTPGQGLQFLFEYFSETQRNKGNFPGRFSGRQFSNSRSEMNVSTLELGDSALYLCASSPRDGLPATNEKLFFGSGTQLSVL.

This clonotype was found many times. The rearrangement uses TRBV27 and TRBJ2-3; a possible D gene is TRBD2 (5 bases). Germline CDR1 is MNHEY and CDR2 is SMNVEV (reference sequence). Trimming pared 5 bases from V and 2 bases from J, leaving 11 bases between. The CDR3 totals 14 residues. The CDR3 DNA sequence: TGTGCCAGCAGTCTTCCAGGACTCACAGATACGCAGTATTTT. This sequence encodes CASSLPGLTDTQYF.

This clonotype turned up a few times. The chain employs TRBV24-1 and TRBJ2-1; tentative D call: TRBD2 (5 bases). The CDR3 runs 18 residues. In germline, CDR1 is KGHDR, CDR2 SFDVKD. V was cut by 0 bases and J by 4 bases, with 18 bases left in between. As DNA, the CDR3 is TGTGCCACCAGTGATTTGCGGAGGTCCAGCGGCAATTACAATGAGCAGTTCTTC. This gives the protein CATSDLRRSSGNYNEQFF.

Points on this clonotype: A read error may explain this, as a much larger clone is one base away. In nucleotides, the CDR3 is TGCAGTGTGGCTAGCGGGAGTACGAGAGATACGCAGTATTTT. Its protein product is CSVASGSTRDTQYF. V is TRBV20-1 and J is TRBJ2-3, with 10 bases fitting TRBD2. Germline V gene sequence: CDR1 DFQATT, CDR2 SNEGSKA (reference sequence). V lost 7 bases to trimming and J lost 5 bases; unmatched junction nucleotides: 9. The CDR3 totals 14 residues.

This clonotype was counted a single time. The chain is built from TRBV11-2 and TRBJ2-1; 7 nucleotides line up with TRBD2. Germline V CDR1 and CDR2: SGHAT, FQNNGV. Trimming took 5 bases from V and 2 from J; bases not matched to a gene: 9. The CDR3 contains 16 residues. Here the CDR3 DNA reads TGTGCCAGCAGCCGCACGACTAGCCTTGCCTACAATGAGCAGTTCTTC. Protein product: CASSRTTSLAYNEQFF.

The V gene is TRBV4-1, the J gene TRBJ2-7, with TRBD2 matching over 8 bases. The CDR3 consists of 17 residues. V shed 0 bases and J 3 bases; nucleotides not matched to a gene: 10. CDR1 is MGHRA and CDR2 is YSYEKL in the germline V gene. CDR3 sequence (DNA): TGCGCCAGCAGCCAAGAGGGGGGGCGGGGGGTCTACTACGAGCAGTACTTC. It encodes CASSQEGGRGVYYEQYF.

To note about this clonotype: At one end the junction does not follow the germline gene, possibly because of a read error. The chain has TRBV18 and TRBJ2-3, with D tentatively TRBD1 (6 bases). The CDR3 consists of 14 residues. Germline loops: CDR1 KGHSH, CDR2 LQKENI. CDR3 loop: CAGSPSGGADTQYF. CDR3 DNA sequence: TGTGCCGGCTCACCATCTGGGGGCGCGGATACGCAGTATTTT.

The chain couples TRBV20-1 to TRBJ1-2; a weak D match, TRBD1 (5 bases). Trimming shortened V by 3 bases and J by 2 bases, and 16 bases separated the two germline ends. CDR1 and CDR2 (germline): DFQATT, SNEGSKA (reference sequence). The CDR3 is 15 amino acids. CDR3 DNA: TGCAGTGCTAGGGCGAATCGGGGCCCCAACTATGGCTACACCTTC. As protein: CSARANRGPNYGYTF.

The V gene is TRBV6-6, the J gene TRBJ2-1, with D perhaps assigned TRBD1 or TRBD2 (6 bases each). Trimming removed 8 bases from V and 0 bases from J, with 14 bases in between. The length of the CDR3 is 15 residues. CDR1 MNHNY and CDR2 SVGAGI come from the germline V gene (reference sequence). In DNA, the CDR3 is TGTGCCAGCGGACTTGGGGGGCGCTCCTACAATGAGCAGTTCTTC. Protein sequence: CASGLGGRSYNEQFF.

The J gene is TRBJ1-1, the V gene TRBV5-1; 8 positions agree with TRBD1. Trimming took 7 bases from V and 4 from J; bases not matched to a gene: 9. CDR1 is SGHRS, CDR2 YFSETQ, per germline. This CDR3 spans 14 amino acids. DNA of the CDR3: TGCGCCAGCCAGGGGGCGGTTTCCGGCACTGAAGCTTTCTTT. Translating it yields CASQGAVSGTEAFF.

The chain is built from TRBV20-1 and TRBJ2-4; TRBD1 or TRBD2 may be the D gene (6 bases each). TRBJ2-7 explains the end of the DNA better; the J call may be wrong. Germline V CDR1 and CDR2: DFQATT, SNEGSKA (reference sequence). The CDR3 sequence is 12 residues long. This chain's CDR3 is CSADEGGREQYF. CDR3 nucleotide sequence: TGCAGTGCGGACGAGGGGGGACGCGAGCAGTACTTC.

The rearrangement uses TRBV20-1 and TRBJ2-1, with TRBD2 matching 9 bases. This CDR3 contains 15 residues. Trimming cost V 3 bases and J 8 bases; bases outside gene matches: 11. CDR1 DFQATT and CDR2 SNEGSKA come from the germline V gene (reference sequence). Here the CDR3 DNA reads TGCAGTGCTAGGGCTGCCTTGCGGGGGGGCGATGAGCAGTTCTTC. This codes for CSARAALRGGDEQFF.

V is TRBV7-6 and J is TRBJ1-5; D gene ambiguous. Trimming stripped 5 bases from V and 5 bases from J, with 10 bases between. Germline CDR1 reads SGHVS; CDR2 reads FNYEAQ. The CDR3 runs to 13 residues. The CDR3 loop is CASSPQEDQPQHF. The CDR3 nucleotides are TGTGCCAGCAGCCCCCAGGAGGATCAGCCCCAGCATTTT.